These T cell receptor beta chains were read from a single sample in a study of blood T cells in healthy people across ages. MiXCR, run by TCRdb on the 5' RACE reads, gives a single entry per CDR3 protein. The repertoire includes under 1,100,000 distinct CDR3 sequences, 25% of them detected once, and around 0.7% sits in the top ten. This same sample was also part of a study on T cells of mothers and their children.

Material: blood. These receptors were collected from a girl aged 2 to 10 in good health. Each CDR3 is given with its conserved first and last residue. Fields, in order: J gene, clone size, D gene, V gene, CDR3 protein, CDR3 DNA. The D gene is left open where the match is weak. The size of a clone is reported for some rows only, either as once, few or many, or as a class for expanded clones.

j_call: TRBJ2-4; clone_size: few; d_call: TRBD2; v_call: TRBV5-5; cdr3_aa: CASSLILPPWGLAIHIQYF; cdr3_nt: TGTGCCAGCAGCTTGATACTACCCCCGTGGGGACTAGCTATTCACATTCAGTACTTC
j_call: TRBJ1-1; clone_size: few; d_call: -; v_call: TRBV20-1; cdr3_aa: CSARAGRTNTEAFF; cdr3_nt: TGCAGTGCTAGAGCTGGCAGGACGAACACTGAAGCTTTCTTT
j_call: TRBJ1-1; clone_size: few; d_call: -; v_call: TRBV18; cdr3_aa: CASSPGEAEAFF; cdr3_nt: TGTGCCAGCTCACCAGGGGAGGCTGAAGCTTTCTTT
j_call: TRBJ2-1; clone_size: -; d_call: -; v_call: TRBV11-1; cdr3_aa: CASSLRLWDEQFF; cdr3_nt: TGTGCCAGCAGCTTACGTCTTTGGGATGAGCAGTTCTTC
j_call: TRBJ2-5; clone_size: -; d_call: -; v_call: TRBV7-9; cdr3_aa: CASSLVDRQETQYF; cdr3_nt: TGTGCCAGCAGCTTAGTCGACCGTCAAGAGACCCAGTACTTC
j_call: TRBJ1-2; clone_size: -; d_call: -; v_call: TRBV18; cdr3_aa: CASSPQWSPDYGYTF; cdr3_nt: TGTGCCAGCTCACCACAGTGGTCACCAGACTATGGCTACACCTTC
j_call: TRBJ2-5; clone_size: few; d_call: TRBD2; v_call: TRBV11-2; cdr3_aa: CASAKLADRPRETQYF; cdr3_nt: TGTGCCAGCGCAAAACTAGCGGATCGGCCCAGGGAGACCCAGTACTTC
j_call: TRBJ1-4; clone_size: -; d_call: -; v_call: TRBV9; cdr3_aa: CASSYLAGDEKLFF; cdr3_nt: TGTGCCAGCAGCTACTTGGCAGGGGATGAAAAACTGTTTTTT
j_call: TRBJ2-5; clone_size: few; d_call: TRBD2; v_call: TRBV7-2; cdr3_aa: CASSLVRFLAGDAETQYF; cdr3_nt: TGTGCCAGCAGCTTAGTGAGGTTCCTAGCGGGGGACGCGGAGACCCAGTACTTC
j_call: TRBJ2-1; clone_size: many; d_call: -; v_call: TRBV19; cdr3_aa: CASSMTGSYNEQFF; cdr3_nt: TGTGCCAGCAGCATGACGGGTTCCTACAATGAGCAGTTCTTC
j_call: TRBJ2-7; clone_size: few; d_call: -; v_call: TRBV6-4; cdr3_aa: CASSRDSGGSYEQYF; cdr3_nt: TGTGCCAGCAGTAGGGACTCCGGAGGCTCCTACGAGCAGTACTTC
j_call: TRBJ1-1; clone_size: -; d_call: -; v_call: TRBV5-6; cdr3_aa: CANSLMAGVREAFF; cdr3_nt: TGTGCCAACAGCTTGATGGCAGGGGTTCGTGAAGCTTTCTTT
j_call: TRBJ2-5; clone_size: few; d_call: -; v_call: TRBV7-2; cdr3_aa: CASSLGGNWETQYF; cdr3_nt: TGTGCCAGCAGCTTGGGGGGAAATTGGGAGACCCAGTACTTC
j_call: TRBJ1-5; clone_size: -; d_call: -; v_call: TRBV10-3; cdr3_aa: CAISENNGMSQPQHF; cdr3_nt: TGTGCCATCAGTGAAAACAATGGCATGTCTCAGCCCCAGCATTTT
j_call: TRBJ2-2; clone_size: few; d_call: -; v_call: TRBV7-3; cdr3_aa: CASSPDPWRTGELFF; cdr3_nt: TGTGCCAGCAGCCCAGACCCATGGAGGACCGGGGAGCTGTTTTTT
j_call: TRBJ1-3; clone_size: -; d_call: TRBD1; v_call: TRBV13; cdr3_aa: CASSARTGPISGNTIYF; cdr3_nt: TGTGCCAGCAGCGCCCGGACAGGCCCTATCTCTGGAAACACCATATATTTT
j_call: TRBJ2-1; clone_size: -; d_call: -; v_call: TRBV7-2; cdr3_aa: CASSLAVTVGNEQFF; cdr3_nt: TGTGCCAGCAGCTTAGCAGTAACGGTTGGGAATGAGCAGTTCTTC
j_call: TRBJ1-4; clone_size: -; d_call: -; v_call: TRBV4-1; cdr3_aa: CASMPIGPEREKLFF; cdr3_nt: TGCGCCAGCATGCCCATTGGACCCGAGCGTGAAAAACTGTTTTTT
j_call: TRBJ1-2; clone_size: -; d_call: -; v_call: TRBV7-9; cdr3_aa: CASSPPGDIRAYGYTF; cdr3_nt: TGTGCCAGCAGCCCCCCTGGGGACATAAGGGCCTATGGCTACACCTTC
j_call: TRBJ1-2; clone_size: few; d_call: -; v_call: TRBV12-3/TRBV12-4; cdr3_aa: CASSSGPDGYTF; cdr3_nt: TGTGCCAGCAGTTCGGGACCGGACGGCTACACCTTC
j_call: TRBJ2-5; clone_size: few; d_call: -; v_call: TRBV4-2; cdr3_aa: CASTQDGGSQETQYF; cdr3_nt: TGTGCCAGCACCCAGGACGGGGGTTCACAAGAGACCCAGTACTTC
j_call: TRBJ1-3; clone_size: once; d_call: -; v_call: TRBV3-1; cdr3_aa: CASSNRRVSGNTIYF; cdr3_nt: TGTGCCAGCAGCAATCGACGGGTCTCTGGAAACACCATATATTTT
j_call: TRBJ2-7; clone_size: many; d_call: -; v_call: TRBV28; cdr3_aa: CASSFYGVLNEQYF; cdr3_nt: TGTGCCAGCAGTTTCTACGGGGTTTTGAACGAGCAGTACTTC
j_call: TRBJ1-6; clone_size: few; d_call: -; v_call: TRBV9; cdr3_aa: CASSQNTVSPLHF; cdr3_nt: TGTGCCAGCAGCCAGAATACCGTTTCACCCCTCCACTTT
j_call: TRBJ1-5; clone_size: -; d_call: -; v_call: TRBV13; cdr3_aa: CASSSEYGPQHF; cdr3_nt: TGTGCCAGCAGCTCTGAGTACGGGCCCCAGCATTTT
j_call: TRBJ1-4; clone_size: -; d_call: -; v_call: TRBV12-3/TRBV12-4; cdr3_aa: CASSLLREWSEKLFF; cdr3_nt: TGTGCCAGCAGTTTACTCCGGGAATGGAGTGAAAAACTGTTTTTT
j_call: TRBJ2-1; clone_size: few; d_call: -; v_call: TRBV29-1; cdr3_aa: CSTLGRANYNEQFF; cdr3_nt: TGCAGCACTCTCGGCAGGGCAAACTACAATGAGCAGTTCTTC
j_call: TRBJ2-7; clone_size: -; d_call: -; v_call: TRBV11-2; cdr3_aa: CASTLTDSYEQYF; cdr3_nt: TGTGCCAGCACCCTGACTGACTCCTACGAGCAGTACTTC
j_call: TRBJ1-4; clone_size: few; d_call: TRBD1; v_call: TRBV27; cdr3_aa: CASSFETGGNEKLFF; cdr3_nt: TGTGCCAGCAGTTTTGAGACAGGGGGCAATGAAAAACTGTTTTTT
j_call: TRBJ2-2; clone_size: few; d_call: -; v_call: TRBV7-3; cdr3_aa: CASSFQTNTGELFF; cdr3_nt: TGTGCCAGCAGCTTCCAGACGAACACCGGGGAGCTGTTTTTT
j_call: TRBJ2-4; clone_size: few; d_call: -; v_call: TRBV7-2; cdr3_aa: CASSSNPTIPNIQYF; cdr3_nt: TGTGCCAGCAGCTCCAACCCGACCATCCCTAACATTCAGTACTTC
j_call: TRBJ2-7; clone_size: -; d_call: -; v_call: TRBV18; cdr3_aa: CASSRFEAVKPGRGSGGLSYEQYF; cdr3_nt: TGTGCCAGCTCGCGGTTCGAGGCCGTAAAGCCGGGACGGGGCTCAGGTGGGCTAAGCTACGAGCAGTACTTC
j_call: TRBJ1-2; clone_size: few; d_call: TRBD1; v_call: TRBV24-1; cdr3_aa: CATSTGANYGYTF; cdr3_nt: TGTGCCACCTCGACAGGGGCAAACTATGGCTACACCTTC
j_call: TRBJ2-1; clone_size: many; d_call: -; v_call: TRBV29-1; cdr3_aa: CSVEDFSGGRNEQFF; cdr3_nt: TGCAGCGTTGAAGATTTTAGCGGAGGAAGGAATGAGCAGTTCTTC
j_call: TRBJ2-4; clone_size: -; d_call: -; v_call: TRBV7-3; cdr3_aa: CASSLNIRGIQYF; cdr3_nt: TGTGCCAGCAGCTTAAACATAAGGGGCATTCAGTACTTC
j_call: TRBJ2-3; clone_size: -; d_call: TRBD2; v_call: TRBV4-3; cdr3_aa: CASSQVAGGPTDTQYF; cdr3_nt: TGCGCCAGCAGCCAAGTAGCGGGGGGGCCTACAGATACGCAGTATTTT
j_call: TRBJ1-5; clone_size: few; d_call: TRBD1; v_call: TRBV7-9; cdr3_aa: CASSLDGTEIYQPQHF; cdr3_nt: TGTGCCAGCAGCCTAGACGGGACAGAAATTTATCAGCCCCAGCATTTT
j_call: TRBJ2-7; clone_size: -; d_call: TRBD1; v_call: TRBV10-2; cdr3_aa: CASSESGQGSYEQYF; cdr3_nt: TGCGCCAGCAGTGAGAGTGGACAGGGGTCGTACGAGCAGTACTTC
j_call: TRBJ2-3; clone_size: few; d_call: TRBD1; v_call: TRBV13; cdr3_aa: CASSPFRQGRTDTQYF; cdr3_nt: TGTGCCAGCAGCCCCTTCCGACAGGGTAGGACAGATACGCAGTATTTT
j_call: TRBJ2-1; clone_size: -; d_call: -; v_call: TRBV6-1; cdr3_aa: CASSASDIPLNNEQFF; cdr3_nt: TGTGCCAGCAGTGCCTCAGATATCCCCTTAAACAATGAGCAGTTCTTC
j_call: TRBJ2-3; clone_size: few; d_call: TRBD1; v_call: TRBV2; cdr3_aa: CARPRTGTDTQYF; cdr3_nt: TGTGCCAGACCAAGGACAGGGACAGATACGCAGTATTTT
j_call: TRBJ2-1; clone_size: -; d_call: -; v_call: TRBV20-1; cdr3_aa: CSARADVQFF; cdr3_nt: TGCAGTGCTAGGGCCGATGTGCAGTTCTTC
j_call: TRBJ2-7; clone_size: -; d_call: -; v_call: TRBV5-1; cdr3_aa: CASSLAQAGSDYEQYF; cdr3_nt: TGCGCCAGCAGCTTGGCACAGGCCGGCTCAGACTACGAGCAGTACTTC
j_call: TRBJ2-1; clone_size: -; d_call: TRBD2; v_call: TRBV2; cdr3_aa: CASPTGGTPYNEQFF; cdr3_nt: TGTGCCAGCCCAACGGGAGGGACCCCTTACAATGAGCAGTTCTTC
j_call: TRBJ2-4; clone_size: -; d_call: -; v_call: TRBV2; cdr3_aa: CASSERGVNIQYF; cdr3_nt: TGTGCCAGCAGTGAACGCGGGGTAAACATTCAGTACTTC
j_call: TRBJ2-1; clone_size: -; d_call: TRBD2; v_call: TRBV28; cdr3_aa: CASLSGSAYNEQFF; cdr3_nt: TGTGCCAGTCTTAGCGGGTCTGCCTACAATGAGCAGTTCTTC
j_call: TRBJ2-2; clone_size: few; d_call: -; v_call: TRBV2; cdr3_aa: CASRFRLGTGELFF; cdr3_nt: TGTGCCAGCAGATTCAGATTAGGCACCGGGGAGCTGTTTTTT
j_call: TRBJ2-3; clone_size: -; d_call: TRBD1; v_call: TRBV28; cdr3_aa: CASARQGTDTQYF; cdr3_nt: TGTGCCAGCGCCCGACAGGGGACAGATACGCAGTATTTT
j_call: TRBJ2-1; clone_size: -; d_call: -; v_call: TRBV15; cdr3_aa: CATSTHRWSSYNEQFF; cdr3_nt: TGTGCCACCAGCACACACAGGTGGAGCTCCTACAATGAGCAGTTCTTC
j_call: TRBJ2-7; clone_size: -; d_call: -; v_call: TRBV6-6; cdr3_aa: CASTENRDSAEQYF; cdr3_nt: TGTGCCAGCACCGAAAACCGGGACTCCGCCGAGCAGTACTTC
j_call: TRBJ1-4; clone_size: few; d_call: -; v_call: TRBV6-1; cdr3_aa: CASKEFGDGYQLFF; cdr3_nt: TGTGCCAGCAAGGAGTTCGGGGATGGGTACCAGCTGTTTTTT
j_call: TRBJ1-4; clone_size: -; d_call: -; v_call: TRBV7-9; cdr3_aa: CASSLGASQNEKLFF; cdr3_nt: TGTGCCAGCAGCTTAGGAGCCAGCCAAAATGAAAAACTGTTTTTT
j_call: TRBJ2-1; clone_size: few; d_call: -; v_call: TRBV2; cdr3_aa: CASSECRACEQFF; cdr3_nt: TGTGCCAGCAGTGAATGTAGAGCTTGTGAGCAGTTCTTC